This T cell receptor (beta chain) was observed in a study of blood T cell repertoires in COVID-19. About the research overall: Both acute and convalescent COVID-19 samples were obtained from the United States, Italy and Spain. PBMCs, B-cell-depleted T cells, or T cells were the source of the cDNA or gDNA that made up the material.

With 2 bases removed from V and 2 bases from J, the gap between germline ends came to 13 bases. Germline V gives CDR1 SGHTA, CDR2 FQGNSA. The CDR3 has 16 residues. Here immunoSEQ multiplex PCR was the method, and the copy in TCRdb shows in-frame clones only, minus some. Altogether nearly 350,000 clones are present, around four fifths being singletons, with the ten largest covering roughly 3%. The rearrangement links TRBV7-2 to TRBJ1-5, with D possibly matching TRBD1 (5 bases). The TCR comes from a man between 25 and 39 years old with active or convalescent COVID-19. Sequencing input: peripheral blood. CDR3 residues: CASSLMGGAGNQPQHF. The CDR3 bases are TGTGCCAGCAGCTTAATGGGGGGTGCTGGCAATCAGCCCCAGCATTTT.